Sequencing of this T cell receptor beta chain was carried out in a study of blood T cell repertoires in COVID-19. Study in general: Spain, Italy and the United States supplied samples that represented acute and convalescent COVID-19. Sources were T cells, B-cell-depleted T cells, or PBMCs; the material itself was cDNA or gDNA.

Authors' analysis steps: Estimation of nucleated cell counts was performed using reference gene primer amplification. The data were produced by immunoSEQ multiplex PCR, yet TCRdb's version contains in-frame clones alone and is incomplete. The DNA gave D and trimming, while V, J and clone size come from that table. This table holds around 340,000 clones, around 90% found once. What was sequenced was peripheral blood. The receptor comes from a woman in her sixties or seventies with COVID-19, enrolled during active disease.

This CDR3 reads CASSTFDRAGYTF. CDR3 coding DNA: TGTGCCAGTAGTACCTTCGACAGGGCGGGCTACACCTTC. The chain carries TRBV19 and TRBJ1-2, with 7 bases matching TRBD1. CDR1 and CDR2 (germline): LNHDA, SQIVND (reference sequence). The V and J ends lost 4 bases and 8 bases, in that order; junction bases with no gene match: 7. The CDR3 totals 13 residues.